This T cell receptor (beta chain) was identified in a study of cytomegalovirus exposure and HLA in healthy donors. Germline CDR1 and CDR2: MNHNS and SASEGT. CDR3 length: 13 amino acids. V was trimmed by 6 bases and J by 1 base, leaving 9 bases between them. Points from the study as a whole: With later analysis, a missense DCLRE1C variant became linked to TCR beta V- and J-gene trimming. About 87% or about 30% of the time was how often most TCR beta V segments were productive, according to an earlier analysis.

This clone was detected a few times. Its antigen is undetermined. The PCR employed 60 Vbeta primers together with 13 Jbeta primers. The repertoire was sequenced with immunoSEQ multiplex PCR; TCRdb's copy has only in-frame clones and lacks some. The repertoire consists of about 130,000 clones, with 8% to 11% occurring once and the leading ten covering 3.5% to 5%. The sequence was collected from a woman aged 18-29 years in good health and CMV-seropositive. The sample taken for sequencing was PBMCs. The rearrangement links TRBV6-1 to TRBJ1-2, with D perhaps TRBD1 (6 bases). This CDR3 reads CASRGHLNYGYTF. The DNA of the CDR3 is TGTGCCAGCAGGGGACACCTTAACTATGGCTACACCTTC.